One sample yielded the 24 T cell receptor beta chains listed below, sequenced in a study of OX40 agonist ivuxolimab in advanced cancers. Sequencing used immunoSEQ multiplex PCR; TCRdb keeps in-frame clones, though not all of them. The sample carries approximately 61,000 clones, approximately 89% recorded once. The sample consisted of CD4+ or CD8+ T cells sorted from blood, taken in a trial of the OX40 agonist ivuxolimab. All receptors derive from an adult with an advanced solid tumor such as melanoma, head and neck, liver or kidney cancer.

V usage is TRBV7-8 and J usage is TRBJ2-2; D not resolved. The CDR3 loop spans 13 amino acids. Deletions cut 0 bases from V and 4 bases from J, with 3 bases between. The V gene's germline CDR1 is SGHVS and CDR2 FQNEAQ. CDR3 sequence reads: CASSLARTGELFF. CDR3 nucleotide sequence: TGTGCCAGCAGCTTAGCCCGCACCGGGGAGCTGTTTTTT.

The chain links TRBV4-2 to TRBJ1-4; D unclear. Per germline, CDR1 LGHNA and CDR2 YNFKEQ. This CDR3 has 14 residues. V was clipped by 1 base and J by 7 bases, with 10 bases between them. The CDR3: CASSQGIGSEKLFF. The CDR3 DNA reads as TGTGCCAGCAGCCAAGGAATTGGATCTGAAAAACTGTTTTTT.

CDR3 loop: CASSSWTSGRNEQFF. CDR3 bases: TGTGCCAGCAGCTCCTGGACTAGCGGGAGGAATGAGCAGTTCTTC. The V gene is TRBV5-8, the J gene TRBJ2-1; 14 positions agree with TRBD2. Germline values: CDR1 SGHTS, CDR2 YDEGEE. V was clipped by 3 bases and J by 7 bases; unmatched bases: 3. This CDR3 region has 15 residues. Full variable domain (rest looked up from reference TRBV5-8 and TRBJ2-1): EAGVTQSPTHLIKTRGQQATLRCSPISGHTSVYWYQQALGLGLQFLLWYDEGEERNRGNFPPRFSGRQFPNYSSELNVNALELEDSALYLCASSSWTSGRNEQFFGPGTRLTVL.

The V call is TRBV28, the J call TRBJ2-1; D possibly corresponds to TRBD2 (6 bases). The germline CDR1 and CDR2 sequences are MDHEN and SYDVKM. Trimming cost V 8 bases and J 1 base, with 15 bases left between them. The CDR3 runs 15 residues. In DNA form, the CDR3 reads TGTGCCAGCGTATGGGGGGTTGGATCCTACAATGAGCAGTTCTTC. Protein: CASVWGVGSYNEQFF.

This clone appeared once. The J gene is TRBJ2-1, the V gene TRBV9; the D is unclear. The germline CDR1 and CDR2 sequences are SGDLS and YYNGEE. Trimming cost V 4 bases and J 6 bases, with 20 bases left between them. The CDR3 has 16 residues. CDR3 DNA: TGTGCCAGCAGCCCGACATATGGGGTATCCCGCAATGAGCAGTTCTTC. This encodes CASSPTYGVSRNEQFF.

This clone was recorded once. CDR3 sequence (DNA): TGTGCCAGCAGCCAAGATTTTGCGGGAGGGCCCGGGGAGCTGTTTTTT. Its protein product is CASSQDFAGGPGELFF. V gene TRBV4-2 combines with J gene TRBJ2-2; 9 nucleotides align to TRBD2. There are 16 residues in the CDR3. Germline assignment: CDR1 LGHNA and CDR2 YNFKEQ. V dropped 0 bases and J dropped 6; count of bases not matched to a gene: 5.

The chain joins TRBV6-5 to TRBJ1-6, with 9 bases lining up with TRBD1. The germline V gene has CDR1 MNHEY and CDR2 SVGAGI. Trimming cost V 3 bases and J 10 bases; bases outside gene matches: 7. The CDR3 runs 15 residues. The CDR3 bases are TGTGCCAGCAGTTATTCAGGGACAGGGCACTCACCCCTCCACTTT. Translation gives CASSYSGTGHSPLHF.

This CDR3 reads CASSESAGSGNEQFF. In DNA, the CDR3 is TGCGCCAGCAGTGAGTCTGCCGGGAGCGGCAATGAGCAGTTCTTC. The chain combines TRBV10-2 with TRBJ2-1; possible D gene TRBD2, 6 bases. V shed 0 bases and J shed 6 bases, with 12 bases lying between them. The length of the CDR3 is 15 residues. Per germline, CDR1 WSHSY and CDR2 SAAADI.

This clone was observed a single time. This sequence joins TRBV10-1 and TRBJ2-1; no clear D gene. This CDR3 spans 13 amino acids. Trimming left V 0 bases short and J 9 bases short, with 9 bases between. Germline lookup yields CDR1 WNHNN and CDR2 SYGVQD (reference sequence). The CDR3 region has the DNA TGCGCCAGCAGTGAGTCCCCCGGTAGTGAGCAGTTCTTC. This gives the protein CASSESPGSEQFF.

The CDR3 nucleotides are TGTGCCAGCAGTATAGGGGGCTTCGGCTACGAGCAGTACTTC. This gives the protein CASSIGGFGYEQYF. The chain employs TRBV27 and TRBJ2-7; TRBD1 aligns across 7 bases. V was clipped by 5 bases and J by 3 bases; unmatched bases: 7. CDR3 size: 14 residues. Germline-derived CDR1 and CDR2 are MNHEY and SMNVEV (reference sequence).

The genes are TRBV18 and TRBJ2-3; TRBD2 matches at 16 bases. The CDR3 runs 18 residues. The ends lost 1 base at V and 4 bases at J; junction bases unmatched: 5. Germline V gene sequence: CDR1 KGHSH, CDR2 LQKENI. The CDR3 is CASSPLPGLAGGSDTQYF. CDR3 nucleotide sequence: TGTGCCAGCTCACCACTTCCGGGACTAGCGGGAGGGTCAGATACGCAGTATTTT.

The chain recombines TRBV7-3 with TRBJ2-2; D remains unclear. The CDR3 runs to 15 residues. Trimming took off 6 bases at V and 0 bases at J, with 11 bases between the two ends. Germline lookup yields CDR1 SGHTA and CDR2 FQGTGA. Here the CDR3 reads CASRPFDTNTGELFF. The DNA for the CDR3 is TGTGCCAGCAGACCCTTCGACACGAACACCGGGGAGCTGTTTTTT.

This chain joins TRBV27 and TRBJ2-1; 10 bases align to TRBD2. The CDR3 is 15 residues long. After removal of 2 bases from V and 8 bases from J, the junction contained 6 bases not matched to a gene. Germline CDR1 is MNHEY and CDR2 is SMNVEV (reference sequence). CDR3 sequence (DNA): TGTGCCAGCAGTTTACCAGCGGGAGGGTTGGATGAGCAGTTCTTC. This sequence encodes CASSLPAGGLDEQFF.

This clone was seen a handful of times. The chain recombines TRBV11-1 with TRBJ1-1; 7 bases align to TRBD1. The CDR3 covers 11 residues. V lost 6 bases, J lost 9 bases, and 4 bases stayed unmatched. CDR1 is SGHAT, CDR2 FQDESV, per germline (reference sequence). The CDR3 sequence: CASSLTGKAFF. As DNA, the CDR3 is TGTGCCAGCAGTCTGACAGGGAAAGCTTTCTTT. The variable domain in full, with the rest retrieved from reference TRBV11-1 and TRBJ1-1, is EAEVAQSPRYKITEKSQAVAFWCDPISGHATLYWYRQILGQGPELLVQFQDESVVDDSQLPKDRFSAERLKGVDSTLKIQPAELGDSAMYLCASSLTGKAFFGQGTRLTVV.

The chain joins TRBV27 to TRBJ2-1; the match to TRBD2 covers 13 bases. Germline lookup yields CDR1 MNHEY and CDR2 SMNVEV (reference sequence). V lost 5 bases to trimming and J lost 8 bases; unmatched junction nucleotides: 3. This CDR3 comprises 14 residues. CDR3 in amino acids: CASSRTSGGHEQFF. CDR3 nucleotide sequence: TGTGCCAGCAGTCGGACTAGCGGGGGCCATGAGCAGTTCTTC.

The rearrangement links TRBV25-1 to TRBJ1-3; 7 positions match TRBD1. The junction had 7 bases not matched to a gene; V was cut back by 2 bases and J by 3 bases. CDR3 size: 16 residues. The germline gives CDR1 MGHDK, CDR2 SYGVNS. CDR3 amino acids: CASSEILGGLGNTIYF. The CDR3, as DNA: TGTGCCAGCAGTGAAATATTAGGGGGCCTTGGAAACACCATATATTTT.

The chain combines TRBV13 with TRBJ2-4; D call uncertain. Germline values: CDR1 PRHDT, CDR2 FYEKMQ (reference sequence). The CDR3 totals 14 residues. Trimming removed 2 bases from V and 2 bases from J, with 7 bases in between. The CDR3 bases are TGTGCCAGCAGCTTAAGTTTTACCAAAAACATTCAGTACTTC. It is translated as CASSLSFTKNIQYF.

This clone was recorded once. V is TRBV28 and J is TRBJ2-7; 9 nucleotides agree with TRBD1. Looked up from germline, CDR1 is MDHEN and CDR2 is SYDVKM. The CDR3 length is 13 residues. The trim removed 2 bases at V and 4 bases at J, leaving 0 bases unmatched. CDR3: CASSLGQGYEQYF. The CDR3 region has the DNA TGTGCCAGCAGTTTAGGACAGGGGTACGAGCAGTACTTC.

The J gene is TRBJ1-1, the V gene TRBV7-3; D gene ambiguous. The CDR3 consists of 14 residues. Deletions cut 1 base from V and 1 base from J, with 7 bases between. The germline CDR1 and CDR2 sequences are SGHTA and FQGTGA. The CDR3 DNA sequence: TGTGCCAGCAGCTTAAGATTCCCGAACACTGAAGCTTTCTTT. This sequence encodes CASSLRFPNTEAFF.

The chain uses TRBV5-4 and TRBJ2-3, with a possible D match to TRBD2 (8 bases). Germline V gene sequence: CDR1 SGHNT, CDR2 YYREEE (reference sequence). Between the trimmed V and J ends, which lost 3 bases and 0 bases, there was a span of 14 bases. The CDR3 has 16 residues. CDR3: CASSYRGLGSTDTQYF. In nucleotides, the CDR3 is TGTGCCAGCAGCTACAGGGGACTAGGAAGCACAGATACGCAGTATTTT.

The rearrangement joins TRBV15 to TRBJ2-2, with 9 bases fitting TRBD1. V lost 1 base, J lost 3 bases, and 0 bases stayed unmatched. Germline lookup yields CDR1 LNHNV and CDR2 YYDKDF (reference sequence). The length of the CDR3 is 15 residues. DNA of the CDR3: TGTGCCACCAGCAGAGGGACAGGGGACACCGGGGAGCTGTTTTTT. Translating it yields CATSRGTGDTGELFF.

This clone appeared a single time. This rearrangement joins TRBV4-3 to TRBJ2-3; D not certain. Germline CDR1 and CDR2: LGHNA and YSLEER. The CDR3 totals 14 residues. V lost 3 bases and J 0 bases, leaving 7 bases between the germline ends. Here the CDR3 reads CASSQWASTDTQYF. In DNA, the CDR3 is TGCGCCAGCAGCCAGTGGGCTAGCACAGATACGCAGTATTTT.

This sequence joins TRBV5-8 and TRBJ2-1, with 8 bases fitting TRBD1. Germline values: CDR1 SGHTS, CDR2 YDEGEE. This CDR3 contains 16 residues. J lost 9 bases, V lost 0 bases, and 11 bases had no gene match. CDR3 sequence (DNA): TGTGCCAGCAGCTTGGCCAGGGGGACAGGCTATATTGAGCAGTTCTTC. This codes for CASSLARGTGYIEQFF.

The chain employs TRBV28 and TRBJ2-7; 8 bases line up with TRBD1. With V trimmed by 2 bases and J by 2 bases, 8 bases remained unmatched. Germline values: CDR1 MDHEN, CDR2 SYDVKM. The CDR3 has 16 amino acids. In nucleotides, the CDR3 is TGTGCCAGCAGTTTAATGGTCAGGGGGCTGGCCTACGAGCAGTACTTC. Translated, it gives CASSLMVRGLAYEQYF. The entire variable domain, with the rest obtained from reference TRBV28 and TRBJ2-7, is as follows: DVKVTQSSRYLVKRTGEKVFLECVQDMDHENMFWYRQDPGLGLRLIYFSYDVKMKEKGDIPEGYSVSREKKERFSLILESASTNQTSMYLCASSLMVRGLAYEQYFGPGTRLTVT.